This TCR beta chain emerged from a study of blood T cell repertoires in COVID-19. About the study: Samples taken during acute and convalescent COVID-19 were collected in the United States, Italy and Spain.

Per the authors' pipeline: Researchers report that nucleated cell counts were estimated from reference gene primer amplification. Using immunoSEQ multiplex PCR, the repertoire was profiled, and TCRdb retains in-frame clones only, with some absent. From that table come the V and J calls and clone size; the DNA was used to work out D and trimming. The sample holds around 31,000 clones, approximately 91% seen once. CDR3 size: 15 residues. Deletions cut 0 bases from V and 5 bases from J, with 10 bases between. Germline CDR1 reads MNHNY; CDR2 reads SVGAGI (reference sequence). Sequenced input: peripheral blood. This sequence originates from a man aged 60 to 75 with acute or convalescent COVID-19. The rearrangement uses TRBV6-6 and TRBJ1-4, with a possible D match to TRBD1 (5 bases). The CDR3 loop is CASSYSGQPNEKLFF. CDR3 sequence (DNA): TGTGCCAGCAGTTACTCGGGGCAGCCGAATGAAAAACTGTTTTTT.